A selection of T cell receptor beta chains follows, all from one sample in a study of PD-L1 blockade in urothelial cancer. TCRdb's copy holds only in-frame clones and misses some; the assay was immunoSEQ multiplex PCR. The data contain about 40,000 clones, about 86% of them singletons. The material sequenced was PBMCs, taken around atezolizumab (anti-PD-L1) treatment. These receptors were taken from a man between 60 and 75 years old with urothelial cancer. CDR3s include the opening cysteine and the closing phenylalanine or tryptophan. Each record gives: clone size, J gene, V gene, D gene, CDR3 protein, CDR3 DNA. D genes are given only for firm matches. The size of a clone is reported for some rows only, either as once, few or many, or as a class for expanded clones.

>once|TRBJ2-4|TRBV4-3|-
CASSQGWRVRARWGGIQYF
TGCGCCAGCAGCCAAGGGTGGCGGGTCCGGGCCCGTTGGGGTGGCATTCAGTACTTC
>-|TRBJ1-3|TRBV18|-
CASSPGLDSGNTIYF
TGTGCCAGCTCACCCGGACTGGACTCTGGAAACACCATATATTTT
>-|TRBJ2-1|TRBV2|TRBD1
CASSGQGGANEQFF
TGTGCCAGCTCCGGACAGGGTGGCGCGAATGAGCAGTTCTTC
>-|TRBJ1-5|TRBV2|TRBD1
CASRLAPGQGQPQHF
TGTGCCAGCAGGTTGGCCCCGGGACAGGGCCAGCCCCAGCATTTT
>-|TRBJ2-7|TRBV7-2|-
CASSLGGLGGSEQYF
TGTGCCAGCAGCTTAGGAGGACTCGGGGGTAGCGAGCAGTACTTC
>-|TRBJ1-2|TRBV6-6|TRBD1
CASSDGTGYGYTF
TGTGCCAGCAGTGACGGGACAGGCTATGGCTACACCTTC
>-|TRBJ2-1|TRBV18|TRBD1
CASSPDSRDSIYGEQFF
TGTGCCAGCTCACCGGACAGCCGGGACAGTATTTACGGTGAGCAGTTCTTC
>-|TRBJ2-3|TRBV9|TRBD2
CASSVGLAGGADTQYF
TGTGCCAGCAGCGTAGGTCTAGCGGGAGGGGCAGATACGCAGTATTTT
>-|TRBJ2-7|TRBV11-2|-
CASSGGLSATYEQYF
TGTGCCAGCAGCGGCGGACTAAGCGCAACCTACGAGCAGTACTTC
>-|TRBJ2-1|TRBV18|-
CASSPGADEQFF
TGTGCCAGCTCACCGGGGGCCGATGAGCAGTTCTTC
>-|TRBJ2-4|TRBV6-1|-
CASTRTPAKNIQYF
TGTGCCAGCACGCGGACACCAGCCAAAAACATTCAGTACTTC
>few|TRBJ1-1|TRBV7-2|TRBD1
CASSFRDRGFEAFF
TGTGCCAGCAGCTTTCGGGACAGGGGGTTTGAAGCTTTCTTT
>-|TRBJ1-4|TRBV4-3|-
CASSQDLAISRVKMRLFF
TGCGCCAGCAGCCAAGATCTTGCGATCAGCAGGGTAAAGATGCGACTGTTTTTT
>-|TRBJ2-3|TRBV6-1|TRBD2
CASSEAGLADTQYF
TGTGCCAGCAGTGAAGCGGGACTAGCCGATACGCAGTATTTT
>once|TRBJ2-3|TRBV11-2|TRBD2
CASSPTSERADTQYF
TGTGCCAGCAGCCCCACTAGCGAGAGGGCAGATACGCAGTATTTT
>-|TRBJ2-5|TRBV4-1|-
CASRLRGSPKETQYF
TGCGCCAGCAGATTAAGGGGTTCGCCCAAAGAGACCCAGTACTTC
>-|TRBJ2-7|TRBV6-5|-
CASSYRGGYEQYF
TGTGCCAGCAGTTACAGGGGAGGCTACGAGCAGTACTTC
>-|TRBJ1-4|TRBV7-9|-
CASSLSGTNEKLFF
TGTGCCAGCAGCTTATCGGGGACTAATGAAAAACTGTTTTTT
>-|TRBJ1-1|TRBV28|TRBD1
CASSVTGGTEAFF
TGTGCCAGCAGTGTGACAGGGGGCACTGAAGCTTTCTTT
>-|TRBJ1-5|TRBV15|-
CATSPPQALRPQHF
TGTGCCACCAGCCCCCCCCAGGCCCTGCGGCCCCAGCATTTT
>-|TRBJ2-1|TRBV7-2|TRBD2
CASSGGTRGYEQFF
TGTGCCAGCAGCGGCGGGACTAGGGGTTATGAGCAGTTCTTC
>-|TRBJ1-6|TRBV28|-
CASSSNRVNSPLHF
TGTGCCAGCAGTTCCAACAGGGTGAATTCACCCCTCCACTTT
>once|TRBJ1-2|TRBV28|TRBD1
CATAGTDGYTF
TGTGCCACCGCCGGGACAGATGGCTACACCTTC
>-|TRBJ1-5|TRBV5-5|-
CASRPDSFGNQPQHF
TGTGCCAGCAGGCCCGACAGTTTTGGGAATCAGCCCCAGCATTTT
>-|TRBJ1-4|TRBV7-9|-
CASSFFADNEKLFF
TGTGCCAGCAGCTTCTTTGCGGATAATGAAAAACTGTTTTTT
>-|TRBJ2-6|TRBV28|TRBD1
CASSTQDRAGANVLTF
TGTGCCAGCAGTACCCAGGACAGGGCTGGGGCCAACGTCCTGACTTTC
>-|TRBJ1-2|TRBV9|TRBD1
CASSVAGGTGGGYTF
TGTGCCAGCAGCGTTGCCGGGGGTACAGGGGGTGGCTACACCTTC
>-|TRBJ1-1|TRBV28|TRBD1
CASRRQGVNKLAFF
TGTGCCAGCAGAAGACAGGGGGTGAATAAATTGGCTTTCTTT
>medium-sized|TRBJ1-3|TRBV5-1|-
CASSLSGTGNTIYF
TGCGCCAGCAGCTTGTCCGGGACTGGAAACACCATATATTTT
>once|TRBJ1-1|TRBV7-9|TRBD1
CASSLVIGTAPAEAFF
TGTGCCAGCAGCTTAGTAATTGGGACAGCTCCCGCTGAAGCTTTCTTT
>-|TRBJ2-3|TRBV27|TRBD1
CASSSRDRGPTDTQYF
TGTGCCAGCAGTTCCCGGGACAGGGGGCCGACAGATACGCAGTATTTT
>-|TRBJ1-1|TRBV7-6|-
CASSTDSIYTEAFF
TGTGCCAGCAGTACAGACAGTATCTACACTGAAGCTTTCTTT
>-|TRBJ1-1|TRBV19|-
CASKSTANTEAFF
TGTGCCAGTAAATCGACAGCCAACACTGAAGCTTTCTTT
>once|TRBJ2-5|TRBV28|-
CASSLFSQETQYF
TGTGCCAGCAGTTTATTCTCCCAAGAGACCCAGTACTTC
>-|TRBJ1-5|TRBV9|TRBD1
CASSLGTGNSNQPQHF
TGTGCCAGCAGCCTCGGGACAGGGAACAGCAATCAGCCCCAGCATTTT
>-|TRBJ2-6|TRBV28|-
CASSSNRDAGSSGANVLTF
TGTGCCAGCAGTTCAAACCGGGACGCCGGGAGCTCTGGGGCCAACGTCCTGACTTTC
>-|TRBJ2-5|TRBV29-1|-
CSVEGQGVETQYF
TGCAGCGTTGAGGGGCAAGGGGTGGAGACCCAGTACTTC
>-|TRBJ1-2|TRBV6-4|-
CASSDVPGGLYGYTF
TGTGCCAGCAGTGACGTACCAGGCGGGCTCTATGGCTACACCTTC
>-|TRBJ1-1|TRBV13|TRBD1
CASSLRRDRNTEAFF
TGTGCCAGCAGCTTACGCAGGGACAGGAACACTGAAGCTTTCTTT
>-|TRBJ2-3|TRBV28|-
CASSSPRGVMSTDTQYF
TGTGCCAGCAGTTCCCCCAGGGGGGTTATGAGCACAGATACGCAGTATTTT
>-|TRBJ2-5|TRBV7-9|-
CASSWRLDQETQYF
TGTGCCAGCAGCTGGAGACTGGACCAAGAGACCCAGTACTTC
>-|TRBJ2-7|TRBV28|-
CASSIGAGANYEQYF
TGTGCCAGCAGTATTGGGGCAGGGGCAAATTACGAGCAGTACTTC
>-|TRBJ2-7|TRBV11-2|TRBD1
CASSFRGQGEGYEQYF
TGTGCCAGCAGCTTCAGGGGACAGGGTGAAGGCTACGAGCAGTACTTC
>once|TRBJ1-5|TRBV30|-
CAWSVEGQGNQPQHF
TGTGCCTGGAGTGTGGAGGGGCAAGGCAATCAGCCCCAGCATTTT
>-|TRBJ1-1|TRBV7-9|-
CASTQNMNTEAFF
TGTGCCAGCACACAAAACATGAACACTGAAGCTTTCTTT